The T cell receptor (beta chain) under discussion was sequenced for a study of a mutant IDH1 vaccine in newly diagnosed glioma. Study-level background: Mean patient age was around 40 years; 62.5% were male and about 40% female.

The CDR3 runs 15 residues. V lost 1 base to trimming and J lost 8 bases; unmatched junction nucleotides: 6. From germline, CDR1 is SGHTA and CDR2 FQGNSA. Time point in this sample: week 23, last vaccination. All doses held 300 ug of mutant IDH1 20-mer peptide, with topical imiquimod. The method was immunoSEQ multiplex PCR; TCRdb's version includes in-frame clones alone and lacks a portion of them. The table has some 80,000 clones, around 85% seen once. Turning to this clone: No antigen is known for it.

The clonotype originates from a woman aged 50 to 60 with glioma. V usage is TRBV7-2 and J usage is TRBJ2-1, with 9 bases that match TRBD2. Sequenced material: PBMCs, taken from a glioma patient whose treatment included an IDH1 peptide vaccine. CDR3 DNA sequence: TGTGCCAGCAGCTTAGGCGGGAGGGCCAGGTATGAGCAGTTCTTC. As protein: CASSLGGRARYEQFF.